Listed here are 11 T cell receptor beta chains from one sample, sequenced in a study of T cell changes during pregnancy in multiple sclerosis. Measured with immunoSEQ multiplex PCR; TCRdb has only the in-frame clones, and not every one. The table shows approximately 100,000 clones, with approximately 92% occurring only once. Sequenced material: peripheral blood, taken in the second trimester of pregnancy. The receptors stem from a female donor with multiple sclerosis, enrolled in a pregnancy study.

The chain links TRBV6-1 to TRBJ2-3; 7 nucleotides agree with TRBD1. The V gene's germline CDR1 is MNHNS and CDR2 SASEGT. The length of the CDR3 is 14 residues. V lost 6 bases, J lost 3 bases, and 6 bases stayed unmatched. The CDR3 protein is CASSPKTGTDTQYF. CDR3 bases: TGTGCCAGCAGCCCCAAGACAGGGACAGATACGCAGTATTTT.

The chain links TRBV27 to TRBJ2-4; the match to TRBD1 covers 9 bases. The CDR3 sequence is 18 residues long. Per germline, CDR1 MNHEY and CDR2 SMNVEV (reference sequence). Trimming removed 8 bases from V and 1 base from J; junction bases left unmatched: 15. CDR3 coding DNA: TGTGCCAGCTCTTCGGGACAGGGCGGGTCGTTGGCCAAAAACATTCAGTACTTC. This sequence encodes CASSSGQGGSLAKNIQYF.

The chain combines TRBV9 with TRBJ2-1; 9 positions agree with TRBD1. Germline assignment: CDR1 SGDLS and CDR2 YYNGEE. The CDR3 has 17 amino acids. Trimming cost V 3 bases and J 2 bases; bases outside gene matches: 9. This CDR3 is CASSAITDRGPYNEQFF. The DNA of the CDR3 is TGTGCCAGCAGCGCGATTACGGACAGGGGACCCTACAATGAGCAGTTCTTC. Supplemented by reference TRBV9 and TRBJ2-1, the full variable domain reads DSGVTQTPKHLITATGQRVTLRCSPRSGDLSVYWYQQSLDQGLQFLIQYYNGEERAKGNILERFSAQQFPDLHSELNLSSLELGDSALYFCASSAITDRGPYNEQFFGPGTRLTVL.

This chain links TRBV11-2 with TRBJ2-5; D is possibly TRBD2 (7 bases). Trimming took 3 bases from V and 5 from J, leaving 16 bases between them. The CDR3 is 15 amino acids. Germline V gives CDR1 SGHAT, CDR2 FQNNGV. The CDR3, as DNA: TGTGCCAGCAGCTTTCGGGGGGCATCGGACGAGACCCAGTACTTC. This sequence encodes CASSFRGASDETQYF.

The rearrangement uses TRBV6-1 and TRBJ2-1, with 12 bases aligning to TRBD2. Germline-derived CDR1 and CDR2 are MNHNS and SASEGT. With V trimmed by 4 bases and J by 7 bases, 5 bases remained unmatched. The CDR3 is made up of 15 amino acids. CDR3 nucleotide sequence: TGTGCCAGCAGTGTACTAGCGGGAGGAGGAAATGAGCAGTTCTTC. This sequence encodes CASSVLAGGGNEQFF.

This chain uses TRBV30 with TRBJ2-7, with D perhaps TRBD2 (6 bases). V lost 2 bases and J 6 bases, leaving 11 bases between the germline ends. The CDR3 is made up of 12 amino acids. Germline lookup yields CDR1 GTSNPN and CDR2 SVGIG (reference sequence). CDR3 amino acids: CAWSPQGGEQYF. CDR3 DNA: TGTGCCTGGAGTCCGCAGGGAGGCGAGCAGTACTTC. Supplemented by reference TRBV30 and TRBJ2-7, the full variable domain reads SQTIHQWPATLVQPVGSPLSLECTVEGTSNPNLYWYRQAAGRGLQLLFYSVGIGQISSEVPQNLSASRPQDRQFILSSKKLLLSDSGFYLCAWSPQGGEQYFGPGTRLTVT.

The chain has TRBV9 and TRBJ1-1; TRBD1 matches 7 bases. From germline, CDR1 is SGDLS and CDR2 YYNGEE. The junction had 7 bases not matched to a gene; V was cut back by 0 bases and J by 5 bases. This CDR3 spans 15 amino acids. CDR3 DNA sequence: TGTGCCAGCAGCGTAGCACAGGGGAAGGTTACTGAAGCTTTCTTT. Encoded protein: CASSVAQGKVTEAFF.

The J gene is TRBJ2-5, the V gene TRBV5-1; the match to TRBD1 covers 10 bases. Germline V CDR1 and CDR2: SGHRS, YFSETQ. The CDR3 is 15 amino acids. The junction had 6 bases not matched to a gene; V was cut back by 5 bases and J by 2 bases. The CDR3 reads CASRRTGGGQETQYF. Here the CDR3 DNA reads TGCGCCAGCAGGAGGACAGGGGGTGGTCAAGAGACCCAGTACTTC.

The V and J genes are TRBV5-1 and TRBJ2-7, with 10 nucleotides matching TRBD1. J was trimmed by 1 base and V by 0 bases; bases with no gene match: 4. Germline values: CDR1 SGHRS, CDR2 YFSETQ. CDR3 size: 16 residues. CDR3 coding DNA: TGCGCCAGCAGCTTGGGCGCGGGACAGGGGTCCTACGAGCAGTACTTC. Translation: CASSLGAGQGSYEQYF.

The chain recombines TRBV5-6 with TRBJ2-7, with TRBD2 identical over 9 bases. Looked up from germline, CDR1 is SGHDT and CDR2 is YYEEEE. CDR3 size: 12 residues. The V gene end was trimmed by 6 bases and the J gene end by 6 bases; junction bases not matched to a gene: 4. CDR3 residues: CASTSGGSEQYF. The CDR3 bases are TGTGCCAGCACAAGCGGGGGGTCCGAGCAGTACTTC.

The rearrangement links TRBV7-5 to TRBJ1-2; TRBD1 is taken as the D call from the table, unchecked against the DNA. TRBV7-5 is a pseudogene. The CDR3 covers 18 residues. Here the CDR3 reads CVRSLTRQDDPVNYGYTF. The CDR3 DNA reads TGTGTCAGAAGCTTAACTAGACAGGACGATCCCGTTAACTATGGCTACACCTTC.